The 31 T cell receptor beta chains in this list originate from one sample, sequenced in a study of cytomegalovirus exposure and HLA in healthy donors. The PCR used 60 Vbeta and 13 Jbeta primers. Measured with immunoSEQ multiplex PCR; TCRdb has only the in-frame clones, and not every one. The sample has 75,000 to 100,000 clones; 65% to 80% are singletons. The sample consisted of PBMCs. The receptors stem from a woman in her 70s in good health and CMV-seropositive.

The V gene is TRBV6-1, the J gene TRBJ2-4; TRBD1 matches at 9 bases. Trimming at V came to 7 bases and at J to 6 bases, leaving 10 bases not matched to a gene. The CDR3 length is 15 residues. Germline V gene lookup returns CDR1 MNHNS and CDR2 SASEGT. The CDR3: CASNLGQGRGNIQYF. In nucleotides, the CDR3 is TGTGCCAGCAACCTGGGACAGGGCAGAGGAAACATTCAGTACTTC.

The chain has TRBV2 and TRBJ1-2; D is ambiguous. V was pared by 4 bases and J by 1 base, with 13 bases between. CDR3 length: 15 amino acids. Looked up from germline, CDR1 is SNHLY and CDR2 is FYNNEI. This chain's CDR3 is CASSATAGFNYGYTF. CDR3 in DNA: TGTGCCAGCAGTGCCACGGCGGGCTTTAACTATGGCTACACCTTC.

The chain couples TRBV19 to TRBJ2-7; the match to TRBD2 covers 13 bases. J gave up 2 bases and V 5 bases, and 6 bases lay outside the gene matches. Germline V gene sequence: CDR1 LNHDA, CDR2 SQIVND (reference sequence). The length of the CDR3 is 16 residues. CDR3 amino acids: CASSPGLAGLTYEQYF. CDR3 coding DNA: TGTGCCAGTAGTCCGGGACTAGCGGGACTAACCTACGAGCAGTACTTC.

The CDR3 DNA follows: TGCGCCAGCAGCGCGACAGGGAACACCGGGGAGCTGTTTTTT. It translates to CASSATGNTGELFF. The genes are TRBV5-1 and TRBJ2-2, with D perhaps matching TRBD1 (6 bases). Per germline, CDR1 SGHRS and CDR2 YFSETQ. The CDR3 is made up of 14 amino acids. V was clipped by 4 bases and J by 1 base, with 8 bases between them.

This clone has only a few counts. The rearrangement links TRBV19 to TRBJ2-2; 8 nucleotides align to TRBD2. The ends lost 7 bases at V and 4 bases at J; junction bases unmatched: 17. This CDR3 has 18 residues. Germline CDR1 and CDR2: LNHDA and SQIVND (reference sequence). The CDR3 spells CASTGTRTGGVGTGELFF. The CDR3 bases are TGTGCCAGTACCGGGACTAGGACCGGCGGGGTGGGCACCGGGGAGCTGTTTTTT.

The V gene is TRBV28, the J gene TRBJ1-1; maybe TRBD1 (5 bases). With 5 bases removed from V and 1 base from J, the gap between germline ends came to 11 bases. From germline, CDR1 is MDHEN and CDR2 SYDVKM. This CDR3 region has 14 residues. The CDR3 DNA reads TGTGCCAGCAGTCACCGACAGACGAACACTGAAGCTTTCTTT. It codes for CASSHRQTNTEAFF.

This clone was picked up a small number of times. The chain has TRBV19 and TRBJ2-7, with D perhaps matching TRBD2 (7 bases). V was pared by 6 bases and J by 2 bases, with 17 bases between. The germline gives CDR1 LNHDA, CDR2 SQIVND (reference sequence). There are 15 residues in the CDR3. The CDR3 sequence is CASRGGGTSTYEQYF. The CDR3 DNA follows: TGTGCCAGTAGGGGAGGGGGGACTTCGACCTACGAGCAGTACTTC.

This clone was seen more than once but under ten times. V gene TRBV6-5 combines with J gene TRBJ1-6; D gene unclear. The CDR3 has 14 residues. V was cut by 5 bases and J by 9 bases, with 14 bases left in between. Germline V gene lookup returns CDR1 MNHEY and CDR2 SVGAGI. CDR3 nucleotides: TGTGCCAGCAGTGCTGGGCCCTATGGTTCACCCCTCCACTTT. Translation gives CASSAGPYGSPLHF.

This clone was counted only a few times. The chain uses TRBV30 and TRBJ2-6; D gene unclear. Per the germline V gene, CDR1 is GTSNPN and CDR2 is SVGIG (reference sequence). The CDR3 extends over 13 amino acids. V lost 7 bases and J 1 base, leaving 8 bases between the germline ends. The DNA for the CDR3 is TGTGCCTCCTTTCGTTCTGGGGCCAACGTCCTGACTTTC. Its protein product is CASFRSGANVLTF. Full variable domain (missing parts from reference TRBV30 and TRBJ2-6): SQTIHQWPATLVQPVGSPLSLECTVEGTSNPNLYWYRQAAGRGLQLLFYSVGIGQISSEVPQNLSASRPQDRQFILSSKKLLLSDSGFYLCASFRSGANVLTFGAGSRLTVL.

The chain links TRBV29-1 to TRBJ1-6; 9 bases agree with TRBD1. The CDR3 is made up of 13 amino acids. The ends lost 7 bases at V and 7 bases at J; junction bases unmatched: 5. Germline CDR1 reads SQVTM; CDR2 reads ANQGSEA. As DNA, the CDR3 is TGCAGCGCCCGGGACAGGGAGAATTCACCCCTCCACTTT. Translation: CSARDRENSPLHF.

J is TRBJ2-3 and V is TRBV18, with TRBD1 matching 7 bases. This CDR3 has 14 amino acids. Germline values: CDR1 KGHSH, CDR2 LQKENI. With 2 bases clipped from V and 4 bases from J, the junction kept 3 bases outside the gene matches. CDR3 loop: CASSPNQGADTQYF. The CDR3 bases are TGTGCCAGCTCACCAAACCAGGGGGCAGATACGCAGTATTTT.

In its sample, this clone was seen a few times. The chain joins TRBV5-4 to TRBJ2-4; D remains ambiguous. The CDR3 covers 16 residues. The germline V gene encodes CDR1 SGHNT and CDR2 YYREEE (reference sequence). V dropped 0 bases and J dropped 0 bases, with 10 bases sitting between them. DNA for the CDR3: TGTGCCAGCAGCTTGGACCACACAATAGCCAAAAACATTCAGTACTTC. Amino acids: CASSLDHTIAKNIQYF.

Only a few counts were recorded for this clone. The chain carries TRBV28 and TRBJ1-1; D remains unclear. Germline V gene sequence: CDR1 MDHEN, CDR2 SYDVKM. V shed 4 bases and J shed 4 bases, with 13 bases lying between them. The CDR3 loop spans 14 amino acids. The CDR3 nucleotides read TGTGCCAGCAGTTCCGCATTCCGGGGCACTGAAGCTTTCTTT. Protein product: CASSSAFRGTEAFF.

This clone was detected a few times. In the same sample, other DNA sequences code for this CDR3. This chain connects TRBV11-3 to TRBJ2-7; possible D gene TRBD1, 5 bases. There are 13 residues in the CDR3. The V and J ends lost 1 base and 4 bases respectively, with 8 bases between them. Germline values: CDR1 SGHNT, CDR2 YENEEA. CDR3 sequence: CASSLGQTYEQYF. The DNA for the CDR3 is TGTGCCAGCAGCTTAGGACAGACTTACGAGCAGTACTTC.

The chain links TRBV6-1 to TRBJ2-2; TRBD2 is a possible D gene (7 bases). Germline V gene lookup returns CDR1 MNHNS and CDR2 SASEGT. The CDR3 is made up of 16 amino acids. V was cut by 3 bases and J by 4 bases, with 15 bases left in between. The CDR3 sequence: CASSDQGGGLTGELFF. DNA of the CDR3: TGTGCCAGCAGTGATCAAGGGGGGGGGCTCACCGGGGAGCTGTTTTTT.

In DNA, the CDR3 is TGCGCCAGCAGCCCTGACAGGGGTTATAATTCACCCCTCCACTTT. Protein product: CASSPDRGYNSPLHF. The rearrangement links TRBV5-1 to TRBJ1-6, with TRBD1 matching 8 bases. The CDR3 runs to 15 residues. Germline CDR1 reads SGHRS; CDR2 reads YFSETQ. V was clipped by 4 bases and J by 4 bases; unmatched bases: 4.

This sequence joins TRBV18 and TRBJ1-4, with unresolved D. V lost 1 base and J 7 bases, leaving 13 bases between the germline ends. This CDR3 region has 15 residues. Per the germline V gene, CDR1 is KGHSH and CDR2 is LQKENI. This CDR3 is CASSPRRGPGEKLFF. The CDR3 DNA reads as TGTGCCAGCTCACCACGTCGAGGGCCCGGTGAAAAACTGTTTTTT. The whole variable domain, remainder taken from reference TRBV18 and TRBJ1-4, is NAGVMQNPRHLVRRRGQEARLRCSPMKGHSHVYWYRQLPEEGLKFMVYLQKENIIDESGMPKERFSAEFPKEGPSILRIQQVVRGDSAAYFCASSPRRGPGEKLFFGSGTQLSVL.

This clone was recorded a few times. This CDR3 reads CASSRTSGRTDTQYF. The DNA of the CDR3 is TGTGCCAGCAGCCGGACTAGCGGGCGCACAGATACGCAGTATTTT. V is TRBV27 and J is TRBJ2-3; 11 bases are a match to TRBD2. Germline assignment: CDR1 MNHEY and CDR2 SMNVEV (reference sequence). This CDR3 is 15 amino acids long. The junction had 3 bases not matched to a gene; V was cut back by 6 bases and J by 1 base.

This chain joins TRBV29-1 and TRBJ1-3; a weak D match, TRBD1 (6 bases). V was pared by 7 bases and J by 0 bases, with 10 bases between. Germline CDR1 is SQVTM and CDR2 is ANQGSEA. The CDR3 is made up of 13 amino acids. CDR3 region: CSARTASGNTIYF. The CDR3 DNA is TGCAGCGCGAGGACAGCCTCTGGAAACACCATATATTTT. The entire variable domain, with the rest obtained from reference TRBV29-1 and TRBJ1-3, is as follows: SAVISQKPSRDICQRGTSLTIQCQVDSQVTMMFWYRQQPGQSLTLIATANQGSEATYESGFVIDKFPISRPNLTFSTLTVSNMSPEDSSIYLCSARTASGNTIYFGEGSWLTVV.

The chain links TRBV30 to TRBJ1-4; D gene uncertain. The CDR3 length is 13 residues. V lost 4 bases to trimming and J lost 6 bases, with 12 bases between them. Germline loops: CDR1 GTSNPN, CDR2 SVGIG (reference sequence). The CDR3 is CAWMGPWDEKLFF. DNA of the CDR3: TGTGCCTGGATGGGCCCCTGGGATGAAAAACTGTTTTTT.

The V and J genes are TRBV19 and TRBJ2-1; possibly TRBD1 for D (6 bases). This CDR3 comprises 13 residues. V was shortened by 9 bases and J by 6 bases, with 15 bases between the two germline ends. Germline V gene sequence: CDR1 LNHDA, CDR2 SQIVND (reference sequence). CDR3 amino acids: CASGTSGSNEQFF. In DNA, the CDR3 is TGTGCCAGCGGGACATCGGGTTCCAATGAGCAGTTCTTC. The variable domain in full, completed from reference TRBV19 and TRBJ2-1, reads DGGITQSPKYLFRKEGQNVTLSCEQNLNHDAMYWYRQDPGQGLRLIYYSQIVNDFQKGDIAEGYSVSREKKESFPLTVTSAQKNPTAFYLCASGTSGSNEQFFGPGTRLTVL.

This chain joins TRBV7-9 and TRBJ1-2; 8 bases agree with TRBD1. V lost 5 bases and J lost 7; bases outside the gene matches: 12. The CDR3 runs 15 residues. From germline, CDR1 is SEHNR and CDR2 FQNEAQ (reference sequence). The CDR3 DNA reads TGTGCCAGCAGCCGGACACGACAGGGGAGTGGTGGCTACACCTTC. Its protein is CASSRTRQGSGGYTF.

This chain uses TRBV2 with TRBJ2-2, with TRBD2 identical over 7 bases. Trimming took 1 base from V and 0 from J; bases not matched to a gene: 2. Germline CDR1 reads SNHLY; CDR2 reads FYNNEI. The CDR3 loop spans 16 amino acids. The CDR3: CASSEVLAANTGELFF. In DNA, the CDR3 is TGTGCCAGCAGTGAAGTCCTAGCGGCGAACACCGGGGAGCTGTTTTTT. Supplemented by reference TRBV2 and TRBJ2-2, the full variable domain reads EPEVTQTPSHQVTQMGQEVILRCVPISNHLYFYWYRQILGQKVEFLVSFYNNEISEKSEIFDDQFSVERPDGSNFTLKIRSTKLEDSAMYFCASSEVLAANTGELFFGEGSRLTVL.

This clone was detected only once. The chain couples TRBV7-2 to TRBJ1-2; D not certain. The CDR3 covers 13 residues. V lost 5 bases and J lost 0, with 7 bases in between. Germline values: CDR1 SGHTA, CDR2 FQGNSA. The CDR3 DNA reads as TGTGCCAGCAGCCTGGCCACTAACTATGGCTACACCTTC. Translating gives CASSLATNYGYTF.

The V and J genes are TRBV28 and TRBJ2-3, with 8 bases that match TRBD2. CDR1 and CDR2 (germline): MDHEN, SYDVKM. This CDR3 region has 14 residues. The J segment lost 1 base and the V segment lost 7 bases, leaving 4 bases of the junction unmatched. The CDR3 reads CASIERGRTDTQYF. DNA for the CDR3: TGTGCCAGCATTGAGCGGGGGCGCACAGATACGCAGTATTTT.

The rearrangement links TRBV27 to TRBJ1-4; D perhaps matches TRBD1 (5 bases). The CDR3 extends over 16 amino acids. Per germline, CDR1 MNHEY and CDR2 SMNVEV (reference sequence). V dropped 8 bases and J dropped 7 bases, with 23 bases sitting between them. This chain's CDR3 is CASSGGGGDVSEKLFF. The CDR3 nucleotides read TGTGCCAGCTCCGGGGGTGGGGGAGATGTAAGTGAAAAACTGTTTTTT.

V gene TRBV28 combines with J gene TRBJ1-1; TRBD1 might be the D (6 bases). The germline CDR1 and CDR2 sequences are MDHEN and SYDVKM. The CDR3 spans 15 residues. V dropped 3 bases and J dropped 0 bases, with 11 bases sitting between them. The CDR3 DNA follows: TGTGCCAGCAGTTTTGGGGGGGCGATGAACACTGAAGCTTTCTTT. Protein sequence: CASSFGGAMNTEAFF.

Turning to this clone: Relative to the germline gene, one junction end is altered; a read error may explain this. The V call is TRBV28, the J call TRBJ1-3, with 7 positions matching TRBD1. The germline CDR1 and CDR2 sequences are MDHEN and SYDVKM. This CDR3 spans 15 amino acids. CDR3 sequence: CASSFEGARGNTTYF. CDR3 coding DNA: TGTGCCAGCAGTTTTGAGGGGGCCCGAGGAAACACCACATATTTT.

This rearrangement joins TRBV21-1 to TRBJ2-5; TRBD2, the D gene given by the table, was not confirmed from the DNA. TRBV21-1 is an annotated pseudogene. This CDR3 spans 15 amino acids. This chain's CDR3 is CASSRPRELAETQYF. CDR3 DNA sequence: TGTGCCAGCAGCAGGCCCCGGGAGCTGGCAGAGACCCAGTACTTC.

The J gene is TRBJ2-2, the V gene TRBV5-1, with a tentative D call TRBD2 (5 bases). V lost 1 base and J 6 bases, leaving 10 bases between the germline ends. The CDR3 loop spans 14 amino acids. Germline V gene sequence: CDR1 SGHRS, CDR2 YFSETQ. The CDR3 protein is CASSLSGVAGELFF. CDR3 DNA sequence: TGCGCCAGCAGCTTGTCCGGGGTTGCCGGGGAGCTGTTTTTT.

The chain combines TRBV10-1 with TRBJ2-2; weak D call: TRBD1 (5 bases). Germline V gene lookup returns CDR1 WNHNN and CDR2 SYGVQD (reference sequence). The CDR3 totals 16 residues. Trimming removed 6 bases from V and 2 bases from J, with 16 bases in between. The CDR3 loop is CASRASGNRNTGELFF. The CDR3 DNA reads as TGCGCCAGCAGGGCTTCAGGGAATCGAAACACCGGGGAGCTGTTTTTT.